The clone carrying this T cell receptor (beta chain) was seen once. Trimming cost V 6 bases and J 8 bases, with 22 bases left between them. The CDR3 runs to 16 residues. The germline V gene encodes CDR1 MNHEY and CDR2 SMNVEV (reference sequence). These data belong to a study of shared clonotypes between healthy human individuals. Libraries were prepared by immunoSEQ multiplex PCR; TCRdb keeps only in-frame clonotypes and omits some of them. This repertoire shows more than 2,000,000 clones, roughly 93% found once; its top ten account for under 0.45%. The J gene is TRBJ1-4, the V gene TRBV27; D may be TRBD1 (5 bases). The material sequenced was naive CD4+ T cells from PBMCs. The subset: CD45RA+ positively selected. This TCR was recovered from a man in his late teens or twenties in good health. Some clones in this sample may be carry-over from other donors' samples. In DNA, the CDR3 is TGTGCCAGCAGCCTCCGGACCTCGCCTAAGGGGGAAAAACTGTTTTTT. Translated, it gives CASSLRTSPKGEKLFF.